This TCR beta chain was identified during a study of regulatory T cells in long-lasting Graves disease. Points from the study as a whole: Sampling was limited to peripheral blood rather than thyroid tissue.

Through Arm-PCR of CDR3 regions and iRepertoire HTBI primers, TCR beta libraries were built. TCRdb itself ran the multiplex PCR reads through MiXCR, one entry per CDR3 protein. Seen here are about 220,000 distinct CDR3 sequences, roughly 19% observed once, and the top ten hold 12%. This clonotype occurred many times. Its antigen remains unidentified. Time point of the sample: newly diagnosed GD, antithyroid drugs for less than 3 months. PBMCs provided the RNA from which the TCR library was made. The patient group derived from an endocrinology department in Xi'an, China. This sample was shared with a second study, whose subject was T cells in Graves' hyperthyroidism and ophthalmopathy. From that second work: The blood repertoire included most of the expanded thyroid clonotypes above 0.001.

The TCR originated in a woman aged 30 to 39 with Graves disease. The input for sequencing was peripheral blood mononuclear cells (PBMCs), taken at new diagnosis, from a patient treated with antithyroid drugs.

CDR3 in amino acids: CASSANTDTQYF. The CDR3, as DNA: TGTGCCAGCAGTGCTAATACAGATACGCAGTATTTT. The chain carries TRBV2 and TRBJ2-3; no clear D. Trimming pared 4 bases from V and 3 bases from J, leaving 5 bases between. The CDR3 consists of 12 residues. Germline V gene sequence: CDR1 SNHLY, CDR2 FYNNEI.